The 7 T cell receptor beta chains below all came from one sample that was sequenced in a study of blood T cell repertoires in COVID-19. Some clones are missing from TCRdb's copy, which holds only in-frame ones; the method was immunoSEQ multiplex PCR. The data hold roughly 79,000 clones, with about 87% observed a single time. Material for sequencing was peripheral blood. The origin of the receptors is a man aged 50 to 60 with active COVID-19.

The gene calls are TRBV7-3 and TRBJ2-3, with D unresolved. V was pared by 3 bases and J by 6 bases, with 13 bases between. The CDR3 totals 14 residues. CDR1 and CDR2 (germline): SGHTA, FQGTGA. Written as DNA, the CDR3 is TGTGCCAGCAGCTTCTCTCCCCCCCCGGATACGCAGTATTTT. It translates to CASSFSPPPDTQYF.

The chain carries TRBV25-1 and TRBJ2-1, with 10 nucleotides matching TRBD2. CDR3 size: 13 residues. CDR1 MGHDK and CDR2 SYGVNS come from the germline V gene. V was pared by 2 bases and J by 9 bases, with 1 base of the junction left unmatched. CDR3 region: CASSERLAGEQFF. The CDR3 bases are TGTGCCAGCAGTGAACGACTAGCGGGTGAGCAGTTCTTC.

The rearrangement links TRBV28 to TRBJ1-1; D call uncertain. The germline V and J ends were trimmed by 4 bases and 0 bases, with 12 bases remaining between them. Germline V gene lookup returns CDR1 MDHEN and CDR2 SYDVKM. The CDR3 is 15 amino acids. The CDR3 bases are TGTGCCAGCAGTTCGCACGGGAACATGAACACTGAAGCTTTCTTT. It translates to CASSSHGNMNTEAFF.

Only one count was recorded for this clone. J is TRBJ2-1 and V is TRBV9; D ambiguous. Trimming left V 1 base short and J 6 bases short, with 8 bases between. Germline CDR1 is SGDLS and CDR2 is YYNGEE. CDR3 size: 13 residues. CDR3 residues: CASSVPHSNEQFF. Written as DNA, the CDR3 is TGTGCCAGCAGCGTACCCCACTCCAATGAGCAGTTCTTC.

The chain recombines TRBV18 with TRBJ2-2; TRBD2 is a possible D gene (5 bases). This CDR3 has 15 residues. Germline values: CDR1 KGHSH, CDR2 LQKENI. V lost 0 bases and J 1 base, leaving 6 bases between the germline ends. The CDR3: CASSPPRGNTGELFF. CDR3 sequence (DNA): TGTGCCAGCTCACCACCTCGGGGGAACACCGGGGAGCTGTTTTTT.

This chain connects TRBV19 to TRBJ1-2, with 12 positions matching TRBD1. The CDR3 is 18 amino acids. Trimming cost V 5 bases and J 8 bases; bases outside gene matches: 18. CDR1 is LNHDA, CDR2 SQIVND, per germline (reference sequence). DNA for the CDR3: TGTGCCAGTAGTTTCCCCGGGACAGGGGGCCTCGCCTCTTTGGGCTACACCTTC. The encoded protein is CASSFPGTGGLASLGYTF.

The chain carries TRBV6-4 and TRBJ2-2; D possibly corresponds to TRBD2 (5 bases). The V end lost 0 bases, the J end lost 5 bases, and 7 bases lay between the germline ends. The CDR3 has 14 residues. CDR1 and CDR2 (germline): MRHNA, SNTAGT. CDR3 nucleotide sequence: TGTGCCAGCAGTGACTCGGAGGAAACCGGGGAGCTGTTTTTT. Translation: CASSDSEETGELFF.